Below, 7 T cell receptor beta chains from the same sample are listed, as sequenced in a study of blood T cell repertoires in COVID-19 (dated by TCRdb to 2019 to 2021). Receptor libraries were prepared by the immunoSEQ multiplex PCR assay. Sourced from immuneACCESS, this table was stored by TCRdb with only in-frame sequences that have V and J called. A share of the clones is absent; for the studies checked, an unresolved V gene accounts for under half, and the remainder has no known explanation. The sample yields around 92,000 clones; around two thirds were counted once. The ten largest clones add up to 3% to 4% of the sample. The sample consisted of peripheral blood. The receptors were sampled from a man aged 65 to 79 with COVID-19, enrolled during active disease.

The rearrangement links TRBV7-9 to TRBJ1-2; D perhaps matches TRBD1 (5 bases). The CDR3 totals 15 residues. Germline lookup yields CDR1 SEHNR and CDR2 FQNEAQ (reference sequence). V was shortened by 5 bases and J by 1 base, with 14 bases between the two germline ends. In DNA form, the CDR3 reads TGTGCCAGCAGCGACAGAGAAACTTTTAACTATGGCTACACCTTC. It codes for CASSDRETFNYGYTF.

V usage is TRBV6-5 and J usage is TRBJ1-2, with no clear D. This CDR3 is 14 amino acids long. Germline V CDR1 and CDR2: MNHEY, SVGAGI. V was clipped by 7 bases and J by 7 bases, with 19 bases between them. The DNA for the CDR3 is TGTGCCAGCACCGAGACAAGGCCCAAGACTGGCTACACCTTC. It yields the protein CASTETRPKTGYTF.

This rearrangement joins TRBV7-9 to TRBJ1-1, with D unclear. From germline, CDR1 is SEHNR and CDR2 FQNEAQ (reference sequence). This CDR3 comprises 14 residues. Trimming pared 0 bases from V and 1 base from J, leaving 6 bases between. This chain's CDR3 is CASSLATGNTEAFF. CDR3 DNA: TGTGCCAGCAGCTTAGCGACGGGGAACACTGAAGCTTTCTTT.

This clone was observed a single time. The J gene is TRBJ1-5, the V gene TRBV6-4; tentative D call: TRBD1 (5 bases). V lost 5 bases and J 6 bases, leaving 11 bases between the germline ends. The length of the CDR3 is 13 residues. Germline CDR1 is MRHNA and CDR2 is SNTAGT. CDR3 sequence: CASSMGLGQPQHF. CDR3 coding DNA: TGTGCCAGCAGTATGGGGCTAGGTCAGCCCCAGCATTTT.

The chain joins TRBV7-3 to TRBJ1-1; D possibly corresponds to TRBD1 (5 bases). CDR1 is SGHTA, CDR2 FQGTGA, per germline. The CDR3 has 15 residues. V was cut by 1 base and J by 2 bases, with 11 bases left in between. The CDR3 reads CASSLMGGRNTEAFF. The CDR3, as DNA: TGTGCCAGCAGCTTAATGGGGGGAAGAAACACTGAAGCTTTCTTT. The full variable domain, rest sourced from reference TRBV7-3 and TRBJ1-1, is GAGVSQTPSNKVTEKGKYVELRCDPISGHTALYWYRQSLGQGPEFLIYFQGTGAADDSGLPNDRFFAVRPEGSVSTLKIQRTERGDSAVYLCASSLMGGRNTEAFFGQGTRLTVV.

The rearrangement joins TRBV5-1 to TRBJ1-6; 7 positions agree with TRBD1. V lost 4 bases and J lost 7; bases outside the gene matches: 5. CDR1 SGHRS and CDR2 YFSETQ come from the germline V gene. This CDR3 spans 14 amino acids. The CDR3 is CASSRGTDNSPLHF. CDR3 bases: TGCGCCAGCAGCCGCGGGACAGACAATTCACCCCTCCACTTT. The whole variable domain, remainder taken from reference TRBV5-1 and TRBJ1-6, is KAGVTQTPRYLIKTRGQQVTLSCSPISGHRSVSWYQQTPGQGLQFLFEYFSETQRNKGNFPGRFSGRQFSNSRSEMNVSTLELGDSALYLCASSRGTDNSPLHFGNGTRLTVT.

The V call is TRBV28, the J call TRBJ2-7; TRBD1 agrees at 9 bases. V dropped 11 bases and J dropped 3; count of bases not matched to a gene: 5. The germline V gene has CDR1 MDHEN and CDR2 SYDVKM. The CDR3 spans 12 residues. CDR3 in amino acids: CAVLGQGYEQYF. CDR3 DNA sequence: TGTGCCGTACTGGGACAGGGCTACGAGCAGTACTTC.